The 16 T cell receptor beta chains given below trace back to one sample, sequenced in a study of siplizumab effects on memory and regulatory T cells. Sequencing used immunoSEQ multiplex PCR; TCRdb keeps in-frame clones, though not all of them. Found here are roughly 56,000 clones, over 85% of them singletons; the top ten hold 38%. Sequenced: CD8+ T cells sorted from blood. All receptors come from a human donor in good health.

The V gene is TRBV2, the J gene TRBJ2-2; 12 bases agree with TRBD1. The CDR3 consists of 18 residues. V lost 5 bases and J lost 4; bases outside the gene matches: 11. CDR1 is SNHLY and CDR2 is FYNNEI in the germline V gene. CDR3 loop: CASSYRDRGRGSTGELFF. CDR3 nucleotides: TGTGCCAGCAGTTACCGGGACAGGGGGCGGGGTAGCACCGGGGAGCTGTTTTTT.

The chain combines TRBV19 with TRBJ1-1; D perhaps matches TRBD1 (6 bases). With 6 bases removed from V and 0 bases from J, the gap between germline ends came to 11 bases. There are 14 residues in the CDR3. Germline V gene lookup returns CDR1 LNHDA and CDR2 SQIVND (reference sequence). The CDR3 DNA sequence: TGTGCCAGTAGCCCCCGGGGGCTGAACACTGAAGCTTTCTTT. Residues: CASSPRGLNTEAFF.

The chain recombines TRBV28 with TRBJ1-5; the D gene is possibly TRBD1 (5 bases). V lost 5 bases and J 7 bases, leaving 21 bases between the germline ends. Germline CDR1 is MDHEN and CDR2 is SYDVKM. The CDR3 contains 16 residues. The CDR3 bases are TGTGCCAGCAGTGGCGTAGGAGGGGCCGTACACCAGCCCCAGCATTTT. Protein: CASSGVGGAVHQPQHF.

The rearrangement uses TRBV6-1 and TRBJ1-2, with D possibly TRBD1 on 5 matching bases. CDR3 length equals 14 residues. Between the trimmed V and J ends, which lost 6 bases and 1 base, there was a span of 12 bases. Germline CDR1 MNHNS, CDR2 SASEGT. CDR3 bases: TGTGCCAGCAGCCGGGACCACTATAACTATGGCTACACCTTC. It encodes CASSRDHYNYGYTF.

The chain carries TRBV19 and TRBJ2-5; D is ambiguous. Trimming removed 0 bases at V and 5 bases at J, with 10 bases between. Germline-derived CDR1 and CDR2 are LNHDA and SQIVND (reference sequence). This CDR3 has 14 residues. CDR3 sequence reads: CASSIEAHLETQYF. In DNA, the CDR3 is TGTGCCAGTAGTATAGAAGCCCATCTCGAGACCCAGTACTTC.

This chain joins TRBV29-1 and TRBJ2-7, with 11 positions matching TRBD2. This CDR3 contains 14 residues. V dropped 5 bases and J dropped 2; count of bases not matched to a gene: 5. CDR1 is SQVTM, CDR2 ANQGSEA, per germline. In DNA form, the CDR3 reads TGCAGCGTTTGGGGACTAGCGGATACCTACGAGCAGTACTTC. This codes for CSVWGLADTYEQYF.

The gene calls are TRBV14 and TRBJ1-2; TRBD1 is a possible D gene (5 bases). The germline V gene encodes CDR1 SGHDN and CDR2 FVKESK. The CDR3 is 14 amino acids. Trimming took 4 bases from V and 7 from J, leaving 16 bases between them. The CDR3 nucleotides read TGTGCCAGCAGCCTTGGGACTCCCCGAGGTGGCTACACCTTC. Translating it yields CASSLGTPRGGYTF.

V and J are TRBV27 and TRBJ1-2; D is unclear. CDR3 size: 13 residues. From germline, CDR1 is MNHEY and CDR2 SMNVEV (reference sequence). Trimming took 2 bases from V and 2 from J, leaving 6 bases between them. CDR3 residues: CASSLDKNYGYTF. The CDR3 nucleotides read TGTGCCAGCAGTTTAGATAAGAACTATGGCTACACCTTC.

This chain links TRBV13 with TRBJ2-4; 12 bases are a match to TRBD2. The CDR3 totals 16 residues. After removal of 5 bases from V and 5 bases from J, the junction contained 7 bases not matched to a gene. CDR1 and CDR2 (germline): PRHDT, FYEKMQ (reference sequence). The CDR3 nucleotides are TGTGCCAGCAGCCCCGGGGCTAGCGGGAGGGAAAACATTCAGTACTTC. Translated: CASSPGASGRENIQYF. Variable domain in full (rest from reference TRBV13 and TRBJ2-4): AAGVIQSPRHLIKEKRETATLKCYPIPRHDTVYWYQQGPGQDPQFLISFYEKMQSDKGSIPDRFSAQQFSDYHSELNMSSLELGDSALYFCASSPGASGRENIQYFGAGTRLSVL.

This chain connects TRBV7-6 to TRBJ1-2; D is possibly TRBD1 (5 bases). The CDR3 extends over 13 amino acids. The V gene lost 3 bases and the J gene lost 6 bases, with 11 bases spanning the gap. CDR1 is SGHVS, CDR2 FNYEAQ, per germline. The CDR3 DNA follows: TGTGCCAGCAGCTTTGGCCAGGGTGATGGCTACACCTTC. It codes for CASSFGQGDGYTF. Together with reference TRBV7-6 and TRBJ1-2, the CDR3 gives the full variable domain: GAGVSQSPRYKVTKRGQDVALRCDPISGHVSLYWYRQALGQGPEFLTYFNYEAQQDKSGLPNDRFSAERPEGSISTLTIQRTEQRDSAMYRCASSFGQGDGYTFGSGTRLTVV.

The chain recombines TRBV2 with TRBJ2-2, with D possibly TRBD1 on 6 matching bases. Germline loops: CDR1 SNHLY, CDR2 FYNNEI. V was cut by 7 bases and J by 2 bases, with 17 bases left in between. The CDR3 is 16 amino acids. CDR3 region: CASTQTGQLNTGELFF. CDR3 DNA: TGTGCCAGCACCCAAACCGGACAGCTTAACACCGGGGAGCTGTTTTTT. Full variable domain (outside the CDR3, taken from reference TRBV2 and TRBJ2-2): EPEVTQTPSHQVTQMGQEVILRCVPISNHLYFYWYRQILGQKVEFLVSFYNNEISEKSEIFDDQFSVERPDGSNFTLKIRSTKLEDSAMYFCASTQTGQLNTGELFFGEGSRLTVL.

The CDR3 nucleotides read TGTGCCAGCAGCTTACCGGGACCTAGGTCCGGGGAGCTGTTTTTT. The encoded protein is CASSLPGPRSGELFF. This chain uses TRBV2 with TRBJ2-2; either TRBD1 or TRBD2 may fit D (5 bases each). The length of the CDR3 is 15 residues. V dropped 6 bases and J dropped 6 bases, with 17 bases sitting between them. Germline V gene sequence: CDR1 SNHLY, CDR2 FYNNEI.

This chain uses TRBV7-2 with TRBJ2-2; 11 bases are a match to TRBD1. This CDR3 has 16 amino acids. CDR1 and CDR2 from the germline V gene are SGHTA and FQGNSA. V lost 3 bases and J lost 4; bases outside the gene matches: 4. The CDR3 sequence: CASSLRTGGFTGELFF. The CDR3 region has the DNA TGTGCCAGCAGCTTGAGGACAGGGGGCTTCACCGGGGAGCTGTTTTTT.

Written as DNA, the CDR3 is TGTGCCAGCAGTTTTCCCGCTAGCGGGAGTTTTGAGCAGTTCTTC. Translating gives CASSFPASGSFEQFF. This sequence joins TRBV28 and TRBJ2-1; 10 nucleotides align to TRBD2. Germline values: CDR1 MDHEN, CDR2 SYDVKM. The CDR3 consists of 15 residues. The V gene end was trimmed by 3 bases and the J gene end by 9 bases; junction bases not matched to a gene: 8. Using reference TRBV28 and TRBJ2-1 for the parts outside the CDR3, the full variable domain is DVKVTQSSRYLVKRTGEKVFLECVQDMDHENMFWYRQDPGLGLRLIYFSYDVKMKEKGDIPEGYSVSREKKERFSLILESASTNQTSMYLCASSFPASGSFEQFFGPGTRLTVL.

The DNA of the CDR3 is TGTGCCAGCAGTTTTGGGGGGGGCTTCGTTAGCAATCAGCCCCAGCATTTT. Translation gives CASSFGGGFVSNQPQHF. The chain employs TRBV28 and TRBJ1-5, with D possibly matching TRBD1 (6 bases). CDR1 is MDHEN, CDR2 SYDVKM, per germline. The CDR3 runs to 17 residues. Trimming shortened V by 3 bases and J by 0 bases, and 15 bases separated the two germline ends. The variable domain in full, completed from reference TRBV28 and TRBJ1-5, reads DVKVTQSSRYLVKRTGEKVFLECVQDMDHENMFWYRQDPGLGLRLIYFSYDVKMKEKGDIPEGYSVSREKKERFSLILESASTNQTSMYLCASSFGGGFVSNQPQHFGDGTRLSIL.

The V gene is TRBV27, the J gene TRBJ1-2; TRBD1 matches at 7 bases. After removal of 0 bases from V and 6 bases from J, the junction contained 19 bases not matched to a gene. The CDR3 consists of 19 residues. Germline CDR1 reads MNHEY; CDR2 reads SMNVEV (reference sequence). DNA of the CDR3: TGTGCCAGCAGTTTATCGGCACTGGGTGGGACAGCCCCCGCGGATGGCTACACCTTC. Translation: CASSLSALGGTAPADGYTF.